This T cell receptor (beta chain) was observed in a study of patients and donors after allogeneic stem cell transplantation. MiXCR was run by TCRdb on the RT-PCR reads, yielding one entry per CDR3 protein. The sample includes 900,000 to 1,000,000 distinct CDR3 sequences, roughly 18% of them seen just once. Trimming took 0 bases from V and 7 from J, leaving 10 bases between them. CDR1 is DFQATT and CDR2 is SNEGSKA in the germline V gene (reference sequence). There are 12 residues in the CDR3. V gene TRBV20-1 combines with J gene TRBJ2-7; D unresolved. The sample consisted of blood, either unsorted or a sorted T cell fraction (not recorded which). This sequence was found in a human donor who was either an allogeneic HSCT recipient or a stem cell or donor lymphocyte infusion donor (not recorded which). It is not recorded whose cells these are; they may come from a transplant donor. CDR3 nucleotides: TGCAGTGCTAGAGATACCCATCGGGAGCAGTACTTC. Translated: CSARDTHREQYF.